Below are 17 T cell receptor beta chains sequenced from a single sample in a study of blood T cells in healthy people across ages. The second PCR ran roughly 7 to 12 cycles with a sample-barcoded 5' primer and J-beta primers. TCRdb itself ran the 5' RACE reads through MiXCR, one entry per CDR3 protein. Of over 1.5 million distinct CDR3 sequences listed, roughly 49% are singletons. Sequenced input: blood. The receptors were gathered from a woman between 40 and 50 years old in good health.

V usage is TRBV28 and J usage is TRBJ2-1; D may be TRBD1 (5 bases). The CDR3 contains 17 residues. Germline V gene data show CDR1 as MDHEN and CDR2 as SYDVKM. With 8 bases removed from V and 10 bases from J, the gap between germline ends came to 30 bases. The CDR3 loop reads CASGLKLSGHLSYEQFF. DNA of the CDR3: TGTGCCAGCGGCCTGAAGTTATCAGGACACTTGTCCTACGAGCAGTTCTTC.

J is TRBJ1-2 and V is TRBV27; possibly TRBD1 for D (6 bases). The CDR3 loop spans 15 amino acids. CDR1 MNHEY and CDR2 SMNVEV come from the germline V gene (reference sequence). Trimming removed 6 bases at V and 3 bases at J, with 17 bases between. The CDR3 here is CASRLTLGADYGYTF. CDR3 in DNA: TGTGCCAGCAGACTCACTTTGGGGGCCGACTATGGCTACACCTTC.

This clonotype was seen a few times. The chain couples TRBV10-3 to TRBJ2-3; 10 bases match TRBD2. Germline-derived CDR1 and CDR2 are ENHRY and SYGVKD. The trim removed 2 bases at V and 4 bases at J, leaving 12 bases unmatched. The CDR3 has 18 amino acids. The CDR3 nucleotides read TGTGCCATCAGTGAGCCCAGCGGGGGGGCCCCTCATCCAGATACGCAGTATTTT. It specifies CAISEPSGGAPHPDTQYF.

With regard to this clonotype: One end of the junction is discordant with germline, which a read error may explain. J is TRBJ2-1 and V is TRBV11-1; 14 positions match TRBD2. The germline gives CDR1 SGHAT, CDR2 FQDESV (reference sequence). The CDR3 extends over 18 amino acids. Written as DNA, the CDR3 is TGTGCCAGCAGCTTAGCCGGGACTAGCGGGGGTGCCTACAACGAGCAGTTCTTC. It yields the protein CASSLAGTSGGAYNEQFF. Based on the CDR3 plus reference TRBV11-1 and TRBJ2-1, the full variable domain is EAEVAQSPRYKITEKSQAVAFWCDPISGHATLYWYRQILGQGPELLVQFQDESVVDDSQLPKDRFSAERLKGVDSTLKIQPAELGDSAMYLCASSLAGTSGGAYNEQFFGPGTRLTVL.

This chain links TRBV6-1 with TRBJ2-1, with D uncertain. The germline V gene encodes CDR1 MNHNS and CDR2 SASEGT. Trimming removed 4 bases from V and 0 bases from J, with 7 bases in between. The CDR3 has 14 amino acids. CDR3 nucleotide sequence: TGTGCCAGCAGTGTTTATAGCTCCTACAATGAGCAGTTCTTC. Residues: CASSVYSSYNEQFF.

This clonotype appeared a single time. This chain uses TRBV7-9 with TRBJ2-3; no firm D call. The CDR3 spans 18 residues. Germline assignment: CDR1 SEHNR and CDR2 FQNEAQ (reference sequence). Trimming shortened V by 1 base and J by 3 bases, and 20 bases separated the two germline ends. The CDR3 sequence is CASSLGAIQASYTDTQYF. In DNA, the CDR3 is TGTGCCAGCAGCTTAGGGGCTATCCAAGCTTCGTATACAGATACGCAGTATTTT.

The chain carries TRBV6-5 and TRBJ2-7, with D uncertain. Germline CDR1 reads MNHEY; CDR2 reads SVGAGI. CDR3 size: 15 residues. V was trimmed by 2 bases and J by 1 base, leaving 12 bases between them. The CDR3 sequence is CASSYGRLGSYEQYF. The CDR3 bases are TGTGCCAGCAGTTACGGCAGGCTAGGGTCCTACGAGCAGTACTTC.

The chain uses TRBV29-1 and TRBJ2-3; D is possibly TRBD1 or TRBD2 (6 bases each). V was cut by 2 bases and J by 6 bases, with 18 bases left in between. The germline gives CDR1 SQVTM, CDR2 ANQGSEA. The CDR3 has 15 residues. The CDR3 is CSVERGQGLGDTQYF. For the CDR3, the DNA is TGCAGCGTTGAACGGGGGCAGGGGCTCGGGGATACGCAGTATTTT.

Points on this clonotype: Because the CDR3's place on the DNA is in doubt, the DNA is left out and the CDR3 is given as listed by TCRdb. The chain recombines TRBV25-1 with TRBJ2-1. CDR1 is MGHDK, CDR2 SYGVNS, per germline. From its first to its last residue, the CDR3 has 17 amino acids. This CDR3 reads CASSSSIRVRSYNEQFF.

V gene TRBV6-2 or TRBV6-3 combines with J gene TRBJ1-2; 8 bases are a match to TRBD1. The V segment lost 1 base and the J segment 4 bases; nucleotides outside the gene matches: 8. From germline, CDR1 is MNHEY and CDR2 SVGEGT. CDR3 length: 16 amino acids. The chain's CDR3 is CASSYFGTGASYGYTF. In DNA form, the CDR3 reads TGTGCCAGCAGTTACTTTGGGACAGGCGCATCCTATGGCTACACCTTC.

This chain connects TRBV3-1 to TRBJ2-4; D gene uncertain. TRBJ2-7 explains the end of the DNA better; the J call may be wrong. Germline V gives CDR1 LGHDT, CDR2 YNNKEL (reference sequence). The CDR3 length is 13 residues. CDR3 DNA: TGTGCCAGCAGCCCCCAACTGTACTACGAGCAGTACTTC. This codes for CASSPQLYYEQYF.

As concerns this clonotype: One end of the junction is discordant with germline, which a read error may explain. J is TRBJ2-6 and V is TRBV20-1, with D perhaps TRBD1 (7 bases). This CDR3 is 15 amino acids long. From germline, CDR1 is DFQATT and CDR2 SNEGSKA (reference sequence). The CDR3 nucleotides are TGCAGTGCTGCCCAGGGGGGTGCTGGGGCCAACGCCCTGACTTTC. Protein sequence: CSAAQGGAGANALTF.

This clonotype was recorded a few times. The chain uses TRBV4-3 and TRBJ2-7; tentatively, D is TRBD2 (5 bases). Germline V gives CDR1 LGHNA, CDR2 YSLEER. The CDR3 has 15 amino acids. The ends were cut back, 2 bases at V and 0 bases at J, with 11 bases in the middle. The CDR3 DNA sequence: TGCGCCAGCAGCCAACACTCGGGATTCTCCTACGAGCAGTACTTC. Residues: CASSQHSGFSYEQYF.

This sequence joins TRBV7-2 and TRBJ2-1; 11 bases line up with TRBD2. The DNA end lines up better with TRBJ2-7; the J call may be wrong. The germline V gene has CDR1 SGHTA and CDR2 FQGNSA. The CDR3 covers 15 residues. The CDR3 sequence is CASSLVTSGKNEQYF. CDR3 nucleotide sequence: TGTGCCAGCAGCTTAGTGACTAGCGGGAAAAATGAGCAGTACTTC.

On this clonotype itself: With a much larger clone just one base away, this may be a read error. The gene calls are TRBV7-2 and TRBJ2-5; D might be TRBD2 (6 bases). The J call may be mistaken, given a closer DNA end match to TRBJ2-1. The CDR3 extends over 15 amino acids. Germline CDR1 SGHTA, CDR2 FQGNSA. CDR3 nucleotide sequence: TGTGCCAGCAGCTTAGCTGGGGGGACCCAAGAGACCCAGTTCTTC. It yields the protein CASSLAGGTQETQFF.

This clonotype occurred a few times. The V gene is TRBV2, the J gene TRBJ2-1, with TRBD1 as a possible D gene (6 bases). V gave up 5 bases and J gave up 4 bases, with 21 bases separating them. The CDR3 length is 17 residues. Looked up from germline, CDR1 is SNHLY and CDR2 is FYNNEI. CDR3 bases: TGTGCCAGCAGTTTAATGCCGGGACACTCAGGTTACAATGAGCAGTTCTTC. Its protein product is CASSLMPGHSGYNEQFF.

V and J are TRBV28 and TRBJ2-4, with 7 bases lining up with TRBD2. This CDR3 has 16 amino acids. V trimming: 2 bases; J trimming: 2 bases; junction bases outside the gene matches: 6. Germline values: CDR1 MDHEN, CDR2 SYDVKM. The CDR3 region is CASSLPEAGSKNIQYF. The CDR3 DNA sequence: TGTGCCAGCAGTTTACCCGAAGCGGGGTCCAAAAACATTCAGTACTTC.